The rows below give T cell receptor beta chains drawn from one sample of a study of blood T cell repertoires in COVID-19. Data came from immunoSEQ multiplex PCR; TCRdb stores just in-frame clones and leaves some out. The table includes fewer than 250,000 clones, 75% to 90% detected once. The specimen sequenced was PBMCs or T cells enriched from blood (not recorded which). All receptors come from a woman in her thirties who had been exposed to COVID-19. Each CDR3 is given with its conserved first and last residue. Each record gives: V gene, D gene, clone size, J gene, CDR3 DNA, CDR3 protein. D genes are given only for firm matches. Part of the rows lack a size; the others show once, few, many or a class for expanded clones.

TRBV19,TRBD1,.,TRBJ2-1,TGTGCCAGTAGTCTGGGACAGGGGAGGGATGAGCAGTTCTTC,CASSLGQGRDEQFF
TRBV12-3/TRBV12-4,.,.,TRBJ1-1,TGTGCCAGCAGTTTCCGGGGGTTCGGAGCTTTCTTT,CASSFRGFGAFF
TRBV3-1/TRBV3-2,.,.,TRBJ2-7,TGTGCCAGCAGCCAAGATTCCGGGAAGGCAATCTACGAGCAGTACTTC,CASSQDSGKAIYEQYF
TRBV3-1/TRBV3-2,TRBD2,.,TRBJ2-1,TGTGCCAGCAGCCAAGAAGGATCCAGCGGGAGGGCTATAGATGAGCAGTTCTTC,CASSQEGSSGRAIDEQFF
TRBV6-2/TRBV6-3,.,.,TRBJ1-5,TGTGCCAGCAGTTACTCAGGGGGGGCACAGCCCCAGCATTTT,CASSYSGGAQPQHF
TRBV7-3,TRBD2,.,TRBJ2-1,TGTGCCAGCAGCTTAGGACTAGCGGACAATGAGCAGTTCTTC,CASSLGLADNEQFF
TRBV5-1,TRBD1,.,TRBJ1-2,TGCGCCAGCAGCTTGGCCGAGGGGGCTGGCTACACCTTC,CASSLAEGAGYTF
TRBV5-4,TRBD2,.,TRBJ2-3,TGTGCCAGCAGCTTGGTTCCGAGACGCCGGACTAGGGACACAGATACGCAGTATTTT,CASSLVPRRRTRDTDTQYF
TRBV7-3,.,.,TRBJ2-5,TGTGCCAGCAGCTTCAGAGGGACTCCCCAAGAGACCCAGTACTTC,CASSFRGTPQETQYF
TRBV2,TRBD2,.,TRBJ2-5,TGTGCCAGCAGTGAAGCAAAACTAGCGGGAGAATTGGAGACCCAGTACTTC,CASSEAKLAGELETQYF
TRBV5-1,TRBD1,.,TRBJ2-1,TGCGCCAGCAGCCCGGTTACAGGGGCCAGTGAGCAGTTCTTC,CASSPVTGASEQFF
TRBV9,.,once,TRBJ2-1,TGTGCCAGCAGCGTAGAGGGGCCAGGACCATACAATGAGCAGTTCTTC,CASSVEGPGPYNEQFF
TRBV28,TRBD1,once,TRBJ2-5,TGTGCCAGCAACAGCCCCCGGGACAGGGGGCGCCGAGAGACCCAGTACTTC,CASNSPRDRGRRETQYF
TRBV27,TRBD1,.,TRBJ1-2,TGTGCCAGCAGTTCCTTTGGGAGGACAGGAGGGAACTATGGCTACACCTTC,CASSSFGRTGGNYGYTF
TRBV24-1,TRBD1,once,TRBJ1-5,TGTGCCACCAGTGACCATAGTCGTACAGGGGGGTCAATCAATCAGCCCCAGCATTTT,CATSDHSRTGGSINQPQHF
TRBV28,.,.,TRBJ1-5,TGTGCCAGCAGTTACCCCTCTTACAGAAAAAGTCAGCCCCAGCATTTT,CASSYPSYRKSQPQHF
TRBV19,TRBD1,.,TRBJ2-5,TGTGCCAGTAGTAGGACAGGCTTACAAGAGACCCAGTACTTC,CASSRTGLQETQYF
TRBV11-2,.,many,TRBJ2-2,TGTGCCAGCAGCTTAGTCAGGGCCGCCGGGGAGCTGTTTTTT,CASSLVRAAGELFF
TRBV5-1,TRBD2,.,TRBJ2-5,TGCGCCAGCAGCTTGGGTGGGACTAGCAGCCAAGAGACCCAGTACTTC,CASSLGGTSSQETQYF
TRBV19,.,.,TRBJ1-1,TGTGCCAGTAGTACAGGGTTTGGTGAAGCTTTCTTT,CASSTGFGEAFF
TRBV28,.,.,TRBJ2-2,TGTGCCAGCAGTTCCAGGGGGGTAGGGCCCGGGGAGCTGTTTTTT,CASSSRGVGPGELFF
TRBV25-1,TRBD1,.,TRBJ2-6,TGTGCCAGCAGTGATCGGACAGGGCTCGCTGGGGCCAACGTCCTGACTTTC,CASSDRTGLAGANVLTF
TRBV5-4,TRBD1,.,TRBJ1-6,TGTGCCAGCAAAAACAGGGGGTTCTTAAATTCACCCCTCCACTTT,CASKNRGFLNSPLHF
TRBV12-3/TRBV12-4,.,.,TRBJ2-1,TGTGCCAGCAGTCCTCCCCTCAGTGAGCAGTTCTTC,CASSPPLSEQFF
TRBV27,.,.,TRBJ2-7,TGTGCCAGCAGTTCCCCAATCTCCTACGAGCAGTACTTC,CASSSPISYEQYF
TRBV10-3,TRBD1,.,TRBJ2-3,TGTGCCATCAGTGAGTCGACAGGGGTAGGAGATACGCAGTATTTT,CAISESTGVGDTQYF
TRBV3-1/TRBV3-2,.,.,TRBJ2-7,TGTGCCAGCAGCCAAAGTTACGGCTACGAGCAGTACTTC,CASSQSYGYEQYF
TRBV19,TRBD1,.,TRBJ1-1,TGTGCCAGCAGGGCCAGGGGGTCTAACACTGAAGCTTTCTTT,CASRARGSNTEAFF